Listed below are T cell receptor beta chains from one sample, sequenced in a study of graft-versus-host responses after intestinal transplantation. Only in-frame clones appear in the TCRdb table, and some are missing; sequencing was by immunoSEQ multiplex PCR. The table records 74,000 or so clones, 92% of them present only once. The sample consisted of PBMCs, taken 98 days after intestinal transplantation. All receptors come from a human patient who received an intestinal transplant, so some T cells may come from the graft donor. CDR3s include the opening cysteine and the closing phenylalanine or tryptophan. Each record gives: J gene, clone size, V gene, D gene, CDR3 protein, CDR3 DNA. The D gene is left open where the match is weak. Only some rows state a clone size, as once, few, many or a class for expanded clones.

TRBJ2-1 . TRBV7-9 . CASSLVQGNNEQFF TGTGCCAGCAGCTTGGTACAGGGAAATAATGAGCAGTTCTTC
TRBJ2-7 . TRBV4-1 . CASSQDLPQGTYEQYF TGCGCCAGCAGCCAAGACCTCCCGCAGGGGACCTACGAGCAGTACTTC
TRBJ2-1 . TRBV29-1 TRBD2 CSVEWGLAGVYNEQFF TGCAGCGTTGAATGGGGACTAGCGGGAGTCTACAATGAGCAGTTCTTC
TRBJ2-7 . TRBV6-6 . CASINWASSYEQYF TGTGCCAGCATCAACTGGGCGAGCTCCTACGAGCAGTACTTC
TRBJ2-5 . TRBV13 . CASSLEQETQYF TGTGCCAGCAGCCTCGAACAAGAGACCCAGTACTTC
TRBJ2-5 . TRBV6-1 . CASSASGAETQYF TGTGCCAGCAGTGCTAGTGGGGCCGAGACCCAGTACTTC
TRBJ1-1 . TRBV6-5 . CASSSLGNTEAFF TGTGCCAGCAGTTCCTTGGGAAACACTGAAGCTTTCTTT
TRBJ2-2 . TRBV10-2 TRBD2 CARRQAGGTGELFF TGCGCCAGGCGGCAAGCGGGGGGGACCGGGGAGCTGTTTTTT
TRBJ2-6 . TRBV28 . CASTLGGFGANVLTF TGTGCCAGCACCCTAGGGGGGTTTGGGGCCAACGTCCTGACTTTC
TRBJ2-3 . TRBV9 . CASSVEGETGLPGTDTQYF TGTGCCAGCAGCGTAGAAGGGGAGACGGGTCTTCCTGGCACAGATACGCAGTATTTT
TRBJ2-3 . TRBV9 . CASTSSTDTQYF TGTGCCAGCACCAGTAGCACAGATACGCAGTATTTT
TRBJ2-5 once TRBV27 . CASSLLTASGVETQYF TGTGCCAGCAGTTTATTGACGGCCTCGGGGGTCGAGACCCAGTACTTC
TRBJ2-7 . TRBV27 . CASFSVWGYEQYF TGTGCCAGCTTCTCTGTCTGGGGCTACGAGCAGTACTTC
TRBJ2-1 . TRBV19 . CASSILASDNEQFF TGTGCCAGTAGTATCCTAGCGTCGGACAATGAGCAGTTCTTC
TRBJ2-7 . TRBV6-1 . CASRDSYEQYF TGTGCCAGCAGGGACAGTTACGAGCAGTACTTC
TRBJ1-1 . TRBV11-2 . CASSLDPQYTEAFF TGTGCCAGCAGCTTAGATCCACAGTACACTGAAGCTTTCTTT
TRBJ2-3 once TRBV6-6 . CASRPGLRTDTQYF TGTGCCAGCAGACCGGGACTCCGCACAGATACGCAGTATTTT
TRBJ2-7 . TRBV7-9 TRBD1 CASSSGDRVQYEQYF TGTGCCAGCAGCTCCGGGGACAGGGTCCAATACGAGCAGTACTTC
TRBJ2-3 . TRBV27 . CASSLSSSTDTQYF TGTGCCAGCAGTTTATCGTCGAGCACAGATACGCAGTATTTT
TRBJ1-1 . TRBV11-3 TRBD1 CASSLAGDRGHIGTEAFF TGTGCCAGCAGCTTAGCCGGGGACAGGGGGCATATTGGCACTGAAGCTTTCTTT
TRBJ2-5 . TRBV27 . CASSLDSRGGGETQYF TGTGCCAGCAGTTTAGATTCTCGGGGAGGAGGAGAGACCCAGTACTTC
TRBJ2-1 . TRBV5-6 . CASSFSDTNNEQFF TGTGCCAGCAGCTTTTCGGACACGAACAATGAGCAGTTCTTC
TRBJ2-1 . TRBV5-6 TRBD2 CASSLPGLAAYNEQFF TGTGCCAGCAGCCTTCCGGGACTAGCGGCCTACAATGAGCAGTTCTTC
TRBJ1-1 . TRBV28 . CASSRPTLGDTEAFF TGTGCCAGCAGTCGCCCCACCCTTGGGGACACTGAAGCTTTCTTT
TRBJ2-2 . TRBV5-4 TRBD1 CASSLGGQGRTGELFF TGTGCCAGCAGCTTGGGTGGACAGGGGAGGACCGGGGAGCTGTTTTTT
TRBJ1-6 . TRBV28 TRBD1 CASSPTGQGNSPLHF TGTGCCAGCAGCCCAACGGGACAGGGGAATTCACCCCTCCACTTT
TRBJ2-5 . TRBV2 TRBD2 CASSVRTGGGQETQYF TGTGCCAGCAGTGTCCGTACTGGCGGGGGCCAAGAGACCCAGTACTTC
TRBJ1-2 once TRBV7-2 . CASSLLPGNYGYTF TGTGCCAGCAGCTTATTACCAGGGAACTATGGCTACACCTTC
TRBJ2-7 few TRBV4-1 TRBD1 CASSQGVGQGAREQYF TGCGCCAGCAGCCAAGGGGTAGGACAGGGGGCGCGGGAGCAGTACTTC
TRBJ2-7 . TRBV21-1 . CASSKIAWDSGRLNEQYF TGTGCCAGCAGCAAAATAGCCTGGGACAGCGGGAGACTGAACGAGCAGTACTTC
TRBJ2-5 once TRBV5-5 . CASSRNSRLSPETQYF TGTGCCAGCAGCCGAAACTCTAGACTGTCACCAGAGACCCAGTACTTC
TRBJ1-6 . TRBV6-1 TRBD1 CASSVRLPTQGRSPLHF TGTGCCAGCAGTGTAAGGCTCCCCACACAGGGGCGTTCACCCCTCCACTTT
TRBJ2-2 . TRBV6-1 . CASSEGSAGELFF TGTGCCAGCAGTGAAGGTAGCGCCGGGGAGCTGTTTTTT
TRBJ2-7 . TRBV11-2 . CASSQPGADYEQYF TGTGCCAGCAGCCAGCCCGGGGCAGACTACGAGCAGTACTTC
TRBJ2-3 . TRBV10-1 TRBD2 CASSDPGTSGTSGTATQYF TGCGCCAGCAGTGACCCCGGGACTAGCGGGACCAGTGGCACAGCTACGCAGTATTTT
TRBJ2-2 . TRBV14 TRBD1 CASSRRQGANTGELFF TGTGCCAGCAGCAGGCGACAGGGGGCGAACACCGGGGAGCTGTTTTTT
TRBJ2-1 . TRBV6-5 . CASSYTSYNEQFF TGTGCCAGCAGTTACACTTCCTACAATGAGCAGTTCTTC
TRBJ2-2 . TRBV19 TRBD2 CASSIDLGLADYANTGELFF TGTGCCAGTAGTATAGATCTAGGACTAGCTGATTACGCGAACACCGGGGAGCTGTTTTTT
TRBJ2-7 . TRBV9 TRBD2 CARSVGTSGGAYEQYF TGTGCCCGCAGCGTGGGGACTAGCGGGGGGGCTTACGAGCAGTACTTC